This T cell receptor beta chain was retrieved from a study of blood T cell repertoires in COVID-19. Original processing methods: Estimation of nucleated cell counts was performed using reference gene primer amplification. Clones were sequenced by immunoSEQ multiplex PCR, and TCRdb holds only the in-frame ones, with some missing. From that table come the V and J calls and clone size; the DNA was used to work out D and trimming. Here the sample spans about 180,000 clones, about 83% being singletons. The specimen sequenced was PBMCs or T cells enriched from blood (not recorded which). This receptor was taken from a woman in her 30s who had recovered from COVID-19.

The CDR3 here is CASSLDYRAYEQYF. The CDR3 DNA follows: TGCGCCAGCAGCCTGGACTACCGAGCCTACGAGCAGTACTTC. The J gene is TRBJ2-7, the V gene TRBV4-1; tentative D call: TRBD2 (6 bases). This CDR3 is built from 14 residues. Trimming cost V 4 bases and J 2 bases, with 12 bases left between them. CDR1 is MGHRA and CDR2 is YSYEKL in the germline V gene.